This T cell receptor beta chain was sequenced during a study of long-term antiretroviral therapy in people with HIV. This CDR3 has 14 residues. V dropped 4 bases and J dropped 2; count of bases not matched to a gene: 0. Germline V gene sequence: CDR1 MGHDK, CDR2 SYGVNS. Investigators performed immunoSEQ version v3.0 at survey level. The protocol was immunoSEQ multiplex PCR, while the TCRdb copy is restricted to in-frame clones and leaves out a portion. The data hold tens of thousands of clones, with about four fifths observed a single time. The rearrangement links TRBV25-1 to TRBJ1-2, with 11 bases identical to TRBD1. The sample here was unsorted PBMCs, taken 0.5 years before starting antiretroviral therapy. The TCR comes from a middle-aged man with HIV. CDR3 region: CASSGDRGNYGYTF. Here the CDR3 DNA reads TGTGCCAGCAGTGGGGACAGGGGGAACTATGGCTACACCTTC.